Listed here are 8 T cell receptor beta chains from one sample, sequenced in a study of CD8 T cells in Susac syndrome. Reverse transcription of roughly 0.5 to 1 ug RNA used random hexamers. TCRdb reprocessed the immunoSEQ multiplex PCR reads with MiXCR, giving one entry per CDR3 protein. This table has about 210,000 distinct CDR3 sequences, 95% appearing once. Specimen: CD4+ T cells from PBMCs. Receptors were obtained from a human donor with multiple sclerosis.

V usage is TRBV12-3 or TRBV12-4 and J usage is TRBJ1-5; D is unresolved. The CDR3 totals 13 residues. V dropped 6 bases and J dropped 4 bases, with 10 bases sitting between them. CDR3 residues: CASSRISNQPQHF. CDR3 DNA sequence: TGTGCCAGCAGCAGGATTAGTAATCAGCCCCAGCATTTT.

The genes are TRBV2 and TRBJ1-2; 8 nucleotides align to TRBD1. The CDR3 is 12 residues long. Germline V gene lookup returns CDR1 SNHLY and CDR2 FYNNEI. V lost 5 bases and J lost 8; bases outside the gene matches: 4. The CDR3 spells CASSSDREGYTF. CDR3 sequence (DNA): TGTGCCAGCAGTTCGGACAGGGAGGGCTACACCTTC. Supplemented by reference TRBV2 and TRBJ1-2, the full variable domain reads EPEVTQTPSHQVTQMGQEVILRCVPISNHLYFYWYRQILGQKVEFLVSFYNNEISEKSEIFDDQFSVERPDGSNFTLKIRSTKLEDSAMYFCASSSDREGYTFGSGTRLTVV.

The chain joins TRBV29-1 to TRBJ1-2, with 8 positions matching TRBD1. The CDR3 is 11 residues long. V trimming: 4 bases; J trimming: 8 bases; junction bases outside the gene matches: 3. Germline lookup yields CDR1 SQVTM and CDR2 ANQGSEA. The CDR3 sequence: CSVAGGQGYTF. In nucleotides, the CDR3 is TGCAGCGTTGCAGGGGGCCAAGGCTACACCTTC.

The chain recombines TRBV2 with TRBJ2-7; no clear D. Germline-derived CDR1 and CDR2 are SNHLY and FYNNEI. Trimming stripped 2 bases from V and 0 bases from J, with 8 bases between. The CDR3 has 14 amino acids. CDR3 nucleotides: TGTGCCAGCAGTGAATGGGCTAGCTCCTACGAGCAGTACTTC. Amino acids: CASSEWASSYEQYF.

The rearrangement joins TRBV30 to TRBJ2-7; TRBD2 matches 14 bases. CDR1 and CDR2 (germline): GTSNPN, SVGIG (reference sequence). The CDR3 contains 15 residues. J gave up 4 bases and V 2 bases, and 4 bases lay outside the gene matches. CDR3 loop: CAWSPRLAGGYEQYF. CDR3 nucleotides: TGTGCCTGGAGTCCCAGACTAGCGGGAGGGTACGAGCAGTACTTC.

The CDR3 loop is CASSPPGWNEQFF. CDR3 nucleotide sequence: TGCGCCAGCAGCCCACCCGGGTGGAATGAGCAGTTCTTC. The chain joins TRBV5-1 to TRBJ2-1; no definite D call. This CDR3 has 13 residues. CDR1 SGHRS and CDR2 YFSETQ come from the germline V gene. Trimming stripped 4 bases from V and 7 bases from J, with 12 bases between.

The CDR3 sequence is CASSLTGQSNTEAFF. The CDR3 DNA follows: TGTGCCAGCAGCTTAACGGGACAGTCGAACACTGAAGCTTTCTTT. The J gene is TRBJ1-1, the V gene TRBV5-6; 7 bases agree with TRBD1. The CDR3 extends over 15 amino acids. Trimming took 2 bases from V and 1 from J; bases not matched to a gene: 5. Germline V CDR1 and CDR2: SGHDT, YYEEEE.

The chain combines TRBV23-1 with TRBJ1-2; TRBD1 aligns across 7 bases. TRBV23-1 is given ORF status, its function remaining uncertain. The CDR3 is 18 residues long. The junction had 15 bases not matched to a gene; V was cut back by 5 bases and J by 0 bases. This CDR3 is CASSMNRDSIFSNYGYTF. The DNA for the CDR3 is TGCGCCAGCAGTATGAACCGGGACAGCATTTTCTCTAACTATGGCTACACCTTC.